This T cell receptor (beta chain) emerged from a study of T cell responses to AZD1222 COVID-19 vaccine. Notes on this clone: Its antigen remains unknown.

General study results and limits: Most donors were white British and more were female, and clonal diversity was possibly underestimated. Repertoire sampling happened only post peak T cell response. Nearly half of spike-specific TCRs reportedly go after variant regions that carry no mutations.

Germline CDR1 SNHLY, CDR2 FYNNEI. The V segment lost 3 bases and the J segment 5 bases; nucleotides outside the gene matches: 7. This CDR3 comprises 14 residues. The method was immunoSEQ multiplex PCR; TCRdb's version includes in-frame clones alone and lacks a portion of them. This sample carries 100,000 to 150,000 clones, approximately 89% of them seen once, and the ten largest clones take 4.5% to 6%. The chain combines TRBV2 with TRBJ2-7; 7 positions agree with TRBD1. Here the sequenced sample was peripheral blood, taken on day 0 of AZD1222 vaccination. The sequence came from an adult in good health. In DNA form, the CDR3 reads TGTGCCAGCAGTGATACGGACAGGAGTAACGAGCAGTACTTC. Protein: CASSDTDRSNEQYF. Full variable domain (outside the CDR3, taken from reference TRBV2 and TRBJ2-7): EPEVTQTPSHQVTQMGQEVILRCVPISNHLYFYWYRQILGQKVEFLVSFYNNEISEKSEIFDDQFSVERPDGSNFTLKIRSTKLEDSAMYFCASSDTDRSNEQYFGPGTRLTVT.